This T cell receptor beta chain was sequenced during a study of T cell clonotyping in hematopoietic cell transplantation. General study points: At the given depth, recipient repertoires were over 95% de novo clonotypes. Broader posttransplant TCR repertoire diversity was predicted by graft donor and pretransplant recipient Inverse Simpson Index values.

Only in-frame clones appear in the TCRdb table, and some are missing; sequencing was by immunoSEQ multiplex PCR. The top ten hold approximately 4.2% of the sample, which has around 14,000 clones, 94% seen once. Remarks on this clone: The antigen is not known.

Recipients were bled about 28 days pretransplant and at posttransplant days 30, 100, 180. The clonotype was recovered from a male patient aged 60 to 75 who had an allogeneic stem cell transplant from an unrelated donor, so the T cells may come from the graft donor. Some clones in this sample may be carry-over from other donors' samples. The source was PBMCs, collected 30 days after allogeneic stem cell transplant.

CDR3 sequence reads: CASSQPGVRGNTIYF. CDR3 sequence (DNA): TGCGCCAGCAGCCAACCAGGGGTGAGGGGAAACACCATATATTTT. V is TRBV4-1 and J is TRBJ1-3; possible D gene TRBD1, 6 bases. Germline V gene lookup returns CDR1 MGHRA and CDR2 YSYEKL. The CDR3 is 15 residues long. Trimming stripped 2 bases from V and 4 bases from J, with 12 bases between.